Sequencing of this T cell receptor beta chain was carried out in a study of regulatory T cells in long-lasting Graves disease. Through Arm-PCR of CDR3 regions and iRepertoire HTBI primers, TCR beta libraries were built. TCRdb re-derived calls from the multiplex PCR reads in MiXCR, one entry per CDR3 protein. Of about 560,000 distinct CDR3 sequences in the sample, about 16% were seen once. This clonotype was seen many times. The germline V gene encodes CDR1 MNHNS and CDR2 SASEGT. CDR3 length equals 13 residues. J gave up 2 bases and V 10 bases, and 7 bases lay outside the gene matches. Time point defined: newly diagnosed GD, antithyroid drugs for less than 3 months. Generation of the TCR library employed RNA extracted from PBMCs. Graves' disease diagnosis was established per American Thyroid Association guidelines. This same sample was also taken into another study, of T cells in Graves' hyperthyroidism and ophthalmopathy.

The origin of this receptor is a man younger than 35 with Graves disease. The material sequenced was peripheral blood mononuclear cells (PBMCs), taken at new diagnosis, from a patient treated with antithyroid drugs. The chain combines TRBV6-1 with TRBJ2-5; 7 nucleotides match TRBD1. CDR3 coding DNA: TGTGCCACCGAGGGACAGCCTCAAGAGACCCAGTACTTC. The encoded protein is CATEGQPQETQYF.